This T cell receptor beta chain was found in a study of response to subunit inactivated influenza vaccine. Study results and limitations: The authors proposed limited new T cell recruitment per seasonal influenza vaccination.

The V gene's germline CDR1 is MNHEY and CDR2 SVGEGT. The CDR3 sequence is 14 residues long. J was trimmed by 10 bases and V by 0 bases; bases with no gene match: 6. Remarks on this clonotype: The antigen is not known.

TCRdb re-called the RT-PCR reads through MiXCR, storing one row per CDR3 protein. This sample has fewer than 250,000 distinct CDR3 sequences, with roughly an eighth found just once. Sequencing was performed on CD8+ T cells sorted from PBMCs, taken approximately 5 days after vaccination. The chain carries TRBV6-2 or TRBV6-3 and TRBJ2-1; 7 nucleotides line up with TRBD2. The source is a man aged 50 or older who received an inactivated influenza vaccine. The CDR3 bases are TGTGCCAGCAGTTACTCGACCGGGGGGAGGGAGCAGTTCTTC. It codes for CASSYSTGGREQFF.